This TCR beta chain was profiled in a study of shared clonotypes between healthy human individuals. Germline CDR1 is MNHEY and CDR2 is SVGAGI. The CDR3 contains 14 residues. V was clipped by 7 bases and J by 8 bases, with 20 bases between them. Measured with immunoSEQ multiplex PCR; TCRdb has only the in-frame clones, and not every one. The sample lists about 1 million clones; about 80% were seen once. This clone was observed a single time. The chain combines TRBV6-5 with TRBJ1-2; D is possibly TRBD1 (5 bases). Sequenced material: memory CD4+ T cells sorted from blood. The subset was: CD45RA-negative fraction. The source is a man aged 18 to 30 in good health. Here the CDR3 reads CASNGDGRKGGYTF. DNA for the CDR3: TGTGCCAGCAATGGGGACGGCCGTAAAGGCGGCTACACCTTC.